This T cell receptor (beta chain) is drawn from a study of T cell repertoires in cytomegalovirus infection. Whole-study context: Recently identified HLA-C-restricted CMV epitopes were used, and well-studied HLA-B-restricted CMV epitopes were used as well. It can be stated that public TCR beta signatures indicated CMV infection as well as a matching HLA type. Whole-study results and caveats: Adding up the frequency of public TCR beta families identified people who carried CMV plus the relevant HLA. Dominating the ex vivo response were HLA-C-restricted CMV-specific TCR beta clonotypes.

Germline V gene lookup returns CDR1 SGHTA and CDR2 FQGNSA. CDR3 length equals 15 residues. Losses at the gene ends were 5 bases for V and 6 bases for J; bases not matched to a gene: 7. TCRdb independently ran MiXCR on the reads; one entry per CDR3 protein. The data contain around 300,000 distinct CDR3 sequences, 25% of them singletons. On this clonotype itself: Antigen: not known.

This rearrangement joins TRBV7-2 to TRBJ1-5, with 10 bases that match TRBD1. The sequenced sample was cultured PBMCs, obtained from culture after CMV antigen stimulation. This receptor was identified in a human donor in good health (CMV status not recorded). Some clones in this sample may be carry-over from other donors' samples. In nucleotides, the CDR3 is TGTGCCAGCAGCGGGGGACAGGGGCAATTTCAGCCCCAGCATTTT. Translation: CASSGGQGQFQPQHF.